One and the same sample provided the 14 T cell receptor beta chains below, sequenced in a study of blood T cell repertoires in COVID-19. Some clones are missing from TCRdb's copy, which holds only in-frame ones; the method was immunoSEQ multiplex PCR. The repertoire holds fewer than 60,000 clones, with about 82% as singletons. Sequencing was performed on peripheral blood. The receptors come from a woman older than 75 with acute or convalescent COVID-19.

This chain uses TRBV6-5 with TRBJ1-1, with D possibly TRBD1 on 5 matching bases. This CDR3 spans 13 amino acids. Between the trimmed V and J ends, which lost 2 bases and 1 base, there was a span of 5 bases. Germline V CDR1 and CDR2: MNHEY, SVGAGI. The CDR3 bases are TGTGCCAGCAGTTACGGACAGAACACTGAAGCTTTCTTT. Residues: CASSYGQNTEAFF.

V gene TRBV19 combines with J gene TRBJ1-3; D uncertain. Per the germline V gene, CDR1 is LNHDA and CDR2 is SQIVND (reference sequence). The CDR3 is 14 residues long. With 8 bases removed from V and 2 bases from J, the gap between germline ends came to 13 bases. The CDR3 sequence: CASSFFQTGNTIYF. Here the CDR3 DNA reads TGTGCCAGTTCCTTCTTTCAGACTGGAAACACCATATATTTT.

A few counts support this clone. The J gene is TRBJ2-6, the V gene TRBV18, with D possibly TRBD2 on 6 matching bases. Germline assignment: CDR1 KGHSH and CDR2 LQKENI. CDR3 length equals 14 residues. The V end was cut by 8 bases, the J end by 3 bases, with 11 bases between. CDR3 amino acids: CASRDLGGANVLTF. The CDR3 DNA sequence: TGTGCCAGCCGGGACTTAGGTGGGGCCAACGTCCTGACTTTC.

By frequency in the sample, this clone is medium-sized (0.01 to 0.1%). The chain links TRBV27 to TRBJ1-1, with a weak D call TRBD1 (6 bases). Per the germline V gene, CDR1 is MNHEY and CDR2 is SMNVEV (reference sequence). V gave up 2 bases and J gave up 4 bases, with 11 bases separating them. The CDR3 loop spans 14 amino acids. This CDR3 is CASSLQGSGTEAFF. CDR3 sequence (DNA): TGTGCCAGCAGTTTACAGGGGTCTGGCACTGAAGCTTTCTTT.

This chain uses TRBV18 with TRBJ2-1; 8 bases fit TRBD1. The CDR3 runs 14 residues. The V and J ends lost 3 bases and 8 bases, in that order; junction bases with no gene match: 6. CDR1 KGHSH and CDR2 LQKENI come from the germline V gene. The CDR3, as DNA: TGTGCCAGCTCACCCGGGACAGGCAGGGATGAGCAGTTCTTC. Translating it yields CASSPGTGRDEQFF. The complete variable domain, with remaining parts taken from reference TRBV18 and TRBJ2-1, reads NAGVMQNPRHLVRRRGQEARLRCSPMKGHSHVYWYRQLPEEGLKFMVYLQKENIIDESGMPKERFSAEFPKEGPSILRIQQVVRGDSAAYFCASSPGTGRDEQFFGPGTRLTVL.

This clone appeared a few times. The genes are TRBV6-5 and TRBJ2-7; D possibly corresponds to TRBD2 (6 bases). Trimming took off 7 bases at V and 3 bases at J, with 16 bases between the two ends. The germline V gene has CDR1 MNHEY and CDR2 SVGAGI. The CDR3 runs to 14 residues. This CDR3 is CASTERAGIYEQYF. The CDR3 nucleotides read TGTGCCAGCACCGAGCGGGCAGGGATCTACGAGCAGTACTTC.

The chain links TRBV11-1 to TRBJ2-7; weak D call: TRBD1 (5 bases). The CDR3 has 14 residues. Trimming shortened V by 3 bases and J by 4 bases, and 13 bases separated the two germline ends. Germline V gives CDR1 SGHAT, CDR2 FQDESV (reference sequence). CDR3 residues: CASSFGSGSYEQYF. In DNA form, the CDR3 reads TGTGCCAGCAGCTTCGGGTCAGGGTCTTACGAGCAGTACTTC. Based on the CDR3 plus reference TRBV11-1 and TRBJ2-7, the full variable domain is EAEVAQSPRYKITEKSQAVAFWCDPISGHATLYWYRQILGQGPELLVQFQDESVVDDSQLPKDRFSAERLKGVDSTLKIQPAELGDSAMYLCASSFGSGSYEQYFGPGTRLTVT.

The genes are TRBV29-1 and TRBJ2-5; 7 nucleotides align to TRBD1. This CDR3 has 13 amino acids. Germline values: CDR1 SQVTM, CDR2 ANQGSEA. The V segment lost 7 bases and the J segment 5 bases; nucleotides outside the gene matches: 10. CDR3 residues: CSGRDSEGETQYF. The DNA of the CDR3 is TGCAGCGGCCGGGACAGTGAGGGGGAGACCCAGTACTTC.

J is TRBJ2-2 and V is TRBV9; TRBD2 aligns across 9 bases. The J segment lost 2 bases and the V segment lost 2 bases, leaving 7 bases of the junction unmatched. The CDR3 covers 17 residues. In germline, CDR1 is SGDLS, CDR2 YYNGEE. The CDR3 sequence is CASSVDSSGINTGELFF. CDR3 nucleotides: TGTGCCAGCAGCGTGGACTCTAGCGGGATCAACACCGGGGAGCTGTTTTTT.

V and J are TRBV11-2 and TRBJ2-1; TRBD2 agrees at 7 bases. Per germline, CDR1 SGHAT and CDR2 FQNNGV. Trimming at V came to 0 bases and at J to 9 bases, leaving 5 bases not matched to a gene. CDR3 length: 14 amino acids. DNA for the CDR3: TGTGCCAGCAGCTTAGAGTCGCGGGAGAGTGAGCAGTTCTTC. Translation gives CASSLESRESEQFF.

This clone was observed a handful of times. The chain recombines TRBV24-1 with TRBJ2-3, with 9 bases lining up with TRBD2. This CDR3 comprises 13 residues. Germline CDR1 is KGHDR and CDR2 is SFDVKD. Losses at the gene ends were 5 bases for V and 6 bases for J; bases not matched to a gene: 2. The CDR3 is CATSGLAGDTQYF. The CDR3 bases are TGTGCCACCAGTGGGCTAGCGGGGGATACGCAGTATTTT.

The rearrangement uses TRBV7-6 and TRBJ2-6; weak D call: TRBD1 (5 bases). The CDR3 consists of 17 residues. Trimming shortened V by 1 base and J by 2 bases, and 12 bases separated the two germline ends. CDR1 is SGHVS, CDR2 FNYEAQ, per germline. CDR3 sequence reads: CASSLDVRAAGANVLTF. The CDR3 nucleotides are TGTGCCAGCAGCTTAGATGTCAGGGCGGCTGGGGCCAACGTCCTGACTTTC.

The V call is TRBV28, the J call TRBJ2-1; 12 bases map to TRBD1. V dropped 5 bases and J dropped 9; count of bases not matched to a gene: 8. The CDR3 totals 15 residues. Germline CDR1 reads MDHEN; CDR2 reads SYDVKM. In nucleotides, the CDR3 is TGTGCCAGCAGTCTTGGGGGACAGGGGGCTGGTGAGCAGTTCTTC. This translates into CASSLGGQGAGEQFF.

The rearrangement uses TRBV4-1 and TRBJ2-5; D might be TRBD1 (6 bases). The CDR3 sequence is 14 residues long. Germline CDR1 is MGHRA and CDR2 is YSYEKL. The ends were cut back, 3 bases at V and 7 bases at J, with 15 bases in the middle. In DNA form, the CDR3 reads TGCGCCAGCAGCCATGGCAAACCAGGGGCGACCCAGTACTTC. It encodes CASSHGKPGATQYF.